The clone carrying this TCR beta chain appeared a few times. Its cognate antigen is unknown. These data come from a study of blood T cells in healthy people across ages. Broader study findings: TCR beta diversity was tightly associated with the proportion of naive T cells. Both naive CD4+ cell counts and diversity were greater in long-lived donors than in aged donors.

A J-beta primer mix and a sample-barcoded 5' primer were used in a second PCR of roughly 6 to 11 cycles. TCRdb passed the 5' RACE reads through MiXCR, listing each CDR3 protein once. This table has around 1.5 million distinct CDR3 sequences, 35% to 45% appearing once. The sample providers were healthy Caucasian people from Russia, aged roughly 6 to 95. The receptor's source is a woman aged 18-29 years in good health. Sequenced sample: blood.

The CDR3, as DNA: TGCAGTGCTAAAACCGGGGGCAACAATCAGCCCCAGCATTTT. Amino acids: CSAKTGGNNQPQHF. The chain employs TRBV20-1 and TRBJ1-5, with D possibly being TRBD1 (6 bases). In germline, CDR1 is DFQATT, CDR2 SNEGSKA (reference sequence). The CDR3 loop spans 14 amino acids. Trimming took 4 bases from V and 3 from J, leaving 13 bases between them.